Reported below is one T cell receptor beta chain. Its specificity is not known. The donors, aged about 6 to 100, were healthy Caucasians from Russia. The draw of peripheral blood yielded approximately 10 milliliters from each donor. A second PCR of about 6 to 12 cycles used a sample-barcoded 5' primer and a J-beta primer mix. TCRdb used MiXCR to reprocess the 5' RACE reads, holding one entry per CDR3 protein. The sample holds fewer than 750,000 distinct CDR3 sequences, 52% seen once. CDR1 and CDR2 (germline): SGHDN, FVKESK. The CDR3 is 15 amino acids. Trimming removed 4 bases at V and 4 bases at J, with 14 bases between. These data come from a study of blood T cells in healthy people across ages. Whole-study context: Template-switching capture recovered about one barcoded beta molecule per two T cells. Study findings and constraints: Roughly linear declines in TCR beta diversity per million T cells occurred with age.

Sequenced: blood. This TCR came from a woman of 80 years or more in good health. The rearrangement joins TRBV14 to TRBJ2-1; maybe TRBD1 (5 bases). In DNA form, the CDR3 reads TGTGCCAGCAGCCGAGACAGCCAGAATTACAATGAGCAGTTCTTC. Its translation is CASSRDSQNYNEQFF. Drawing the rest from reference TRBV14 and TRBJ2-1, the complete variable domain is EAGVTQFPSHSVIEKGQTVTLRCDPISGHDNLYWYRRVMGKEIKFLLHFVKESKQDESGMPNNRFLAERTGGTYSTLKVQPAELEDSGVYFCASSRDSQNYNEQFFGPGTRLTVL.